This TCR beta chain was obtained from a study of multiple sclerosis patients with progressive multifocal leukoencephalopathy. Study results and limitations: At PML onset, no shared TRBV or TRBJ gene usage was seen.

The time point: before natalizumab initiation. T0 refers to blood drawn before natalizumab was first infused. Germline values: CDR1 MNHEY, CDR2 SMNVEV (reference sequence). V shed 4 bases and J shed 2 bases, with 10 bases lying between them. This CDR3 region has 14 residues. Only in-frame clones appear in the TCRdb table, and some are missing; sequencing was by immunoSEQ multiplex PCR. Counted here are 25,000 to 35,000 clones, around nine tenths occurring once; the ten biggest clones make up around 0.96%. Comment on this clone: What it binds is unknown.

The specimen sequenced was PBMCs. This TCR was recovered from a human donor with multiple sclerosis. This sequence joins TRBV27 and TRBJ2-3; D is uncertain. CDR3 amino acids: CASSSASFTDTQYF. In DNA, the CDR3 is TGTGCCAGCAGTTCGGCTAGTTTCACAGATACGCAGTATTTT.